One sample yielded the 29 T cell receptor beta chains listed below, sequenced in a study of blood T cell repertoires in COVID-19. TCRdb's table, derived via immunoSEQ multiplex PCR, lists solely in-frame clones and lacks some. The profile covers about 190,000 clones, with over 75% appearing a single time and roughly 13% taken by the ten largest. The sequenced sample was peripheral blood. The origin of the receptors is a man aged 45 to 65 who had recovered from COVID-19.

The gene calls are TRBV12-5 and TRBJ1-6; perhaps TRBD1 as D (6 bases). Germline V gene lookup returns CDR1 LGHNT and CDR2 FRNRAP. The CDR3 has 18 residues. With 2 bases removed from V and 0 bases from J, the gap between germline ends came to 14 bases. Here the CDR3 reads CASGLSWTARSYNSPLHF. The CDR3 DNA follows: TGTGCTAGTGGTTTGTCCTGGACAGCCCGCTCCTATAATTCACCCCTCCACTTT.

This chain uses TRBV4-1 with TRBJ2-6; a possible D gene is TRBD2 (5 bases). The CDR3 runs 14 residues. Per the germline V gene, CDR1 is MGHRA and CDR2 is YSYEKL. The V end was cut by 4 bases, the J end by 1 base, with 5 bases between. CDR3 region: CASSPGSGANVLTF. CDR3 bases: TGCGCCAGCAGCCCGGGGTCTGGGGCCAACGTCCTGACTTTC.

This rearrangement joins TRBV4-3 to TRBJ1-1; D is unclear. The CDR3 runs to 14 residues. Germline CDR1 and CDR2: LGHNA and YSLEER. Trimming cost V 1 base and J 1 base, with 7 bases left between them. CDR3 nucleotides: TGCGCCAGCAGCCAAGCCTGGCAGAACACTGAAGCTTTCTTT. Amino acid sequence: CASSQAWQNTEAFF.

The rearrangement uses TRBV27 and TRBJ2-7; TRBD1 aligns across 7 bases. With V trimmed by 6 bases and J by 2 bases, 19 bases remained unmatched. The germline CDR1 and CDR2 sequences are MNHEY and SMNVEV (reference sequence). This CDR3 has 18 amino acids. The CDR3: CASSSRTSDRKIPYEQYF. DNA of the CDR3: TGTGCCAGCAGCTCACGAACCTCGGACAGGAAGATACCCTACGAGCAGTACTTC.

V is TRBV7-9 and J is TRBJ2-7; D may be TRBD2 (7 bases). The ends were cut back, 11 bases at V and 2 bases at J, with 19 bases in the middle. The V gene's germline CDR1 is SEHNR and CDR2 FQNEAQ (reference sequence). CDR3 length: 14 amino acids. CDR3 DNA: TGTGCCTCTCAAAGGGGGACTACAACCTACGAGCAGTACTTC. This sequence encodes CASQRGTTTYEQYF.

V gene TRBV7-9 combines with J gene TRBJ2-5; D might be TRBD2 (5 bases). The length of the CDR3 is 17 residues. The V gene's germline CDR1 is SEHNR and CDR2 FQNEAQ (reference sequence). V dropped 2 bases and J dropped 9 bases, with 25 bases sitting between them. The CDR3 nucleotides read TGTGCCAGCAGCTTACCGTTTGAGGAGGACCCCAAGTCGGCCCAGTACTTC. It translates to CASSLPFEEDPKSAQYF.

This chain's CDR3 is CASSDQASGTGELFF. Written as DNA, the CDR3 is TGTGCCAGCAGTGATCAGGCTAGCGGCACCGGGGAGCTGTTTTTT. This chain links TRBV6-1 with TRBJ2-2, with 7 bases aligning to TRBD2. V gave up 3 bases and J gave up 4 bases; unmatched junction bases: 5. The V gene's germline CDR1 is MNHNS and CDR2 SASEGT. CDR3 length equals 15 residues.

V is TRBV9 and J is TRBJ2-1; D gene ambiguous. CDR3 length: 16 residues. Trimming left V 0 bases short and J 8 bases short, with 18 bases between. The germline gives CDR1 SGDLS, CDR2 YYNGEE. CDR3 nucleotide sequence: TGTGCCAGCAGCGTAGCTCTAGACCCCACTTTGGATGAGCAGTTCTTC. Encoded protein: CASSVALDPTLDEQFF.

This clone has only a few counts. The V and J genes are TRBV29-1 and TRBJ1-1; D gene ambiguous. V was clipped by 1 base and J by 6 bases, with 12 bases between them. This CDR3 is 13 amino acids long. The germline gives CDR1 SQVTM, CDR2 ANQGSEA. The DNA of the CDR3 is TGCAGCGTTGAAGCCCCCGAGGGTTCTGAAGCTTTCTTT. Residues: CSVEAPEGSEAFF.

This rearrangement joins TRBV5-4 to TRBJ1-2, with 12 bases identical to TRBD1. With 3 bases clipped from V and 7 bases from J, the junction kept 7 bases outside the gene matches. Germline V gene data show CDR1 as SGHNT and CDR2 as YYREEE (reference sequence). The CDR3 runs 15 residues. CDR3 region: CASSSGQGAAFGYTF. In DNA form, the CDR3 reads TGTGCCAGCAGCTCGGGACAGGGGGCCGCCTTTGGCTACACCTTC.

The chain is built from TRBV19 and TRBJ2-7; 12 bases align to TRBD2. This CDR3 has 13 residues. Germline trimming cut 3 bases from V and 6 bases from J; bases unmatched to any gene: 0. Germline V CDR1 and CDR2: LNHDA, SQIVND (reference sequence). CDR3 sequence reads: CASSMTSGSEQYF. The CDR3 coding sequence is TGTGCCAGTAGTATGACTAGCGGGAGCGAGCAGTACTTC.

This clone was seen once. The chain joins TRBV19 to TRBJ2-5; D perhaps matches TRBD1 (6 bases). The CDR3 consists of 16 residues. Trimming stripped 4 bases from V and 5 bases from J, with 20 bases between. The germline V gene encodes CDR1 LNHDA and CDR2 SQIVND (reference sequence). The CDR3 region is CASSNVGDRRWETQYF. The CDR3 DNA follows: TGTGCCAGTAGTAATGTCGGCGACAGGCGTTGGGAGACCCAGTACTTC.

The chain is built from TRBV3-1 (or the pseudogene TRBV3-2) and TRBJ1-2; D remains ambiguous. Germline CDR1 reads LGHDT; CDR2 reads YNNKEL (reference sequence). V lost 0 bases to trimming and J lost 0 bases, with 8 bases between them. This CDR3 spans 15 amino acids. CDR3: CASSQDPKANYGYTF. For the CDR3, the DNA is TGTGCCAGCAGCCAAGATCCTAAAGCTAACTATGGCTACACCTTC.

This clone was counted a single time. The CDR3 is CASSFVGRDAGELFF. CDR3 in DNA: TGTGCCAGCAGCTTTGTTGGCAGGGATGCCGGGGAGCTGTTTTTT. This chain uses TRBV5-4 with TRBJ2-2; weak D call: TRBD1 (5 bases). The CDR3 runs 15 residues. Germline V gene data show CDR1 as SGHNT and CDR2 as YYREEE (reference sequence). The germline V and J ends were trimmed by 2 bases and 6 bases, with 14 bases remaining between them. The full variable domain, in which reference TRBV5-4 and TRBJ2-2 provide the parts outside the CDR3, is ETGVTQSPTHLIKTRGQQVTLRCSSQSGHNTVSWYQQALGQGPQFIFQYYREEENGRGNFPPRFSGLQFPNYSSELNVNALELDDSALYLCASSFVGRDAGELFFGEGSRLTVL.

The chain joins TRBV10-3 to TRBJ2-1, with 10 bases aligning to TRBD1. Germline V gives CDR1 ENHRY, CDR2 SYGVKD. The CDR3 spans 16 residues. Unmatched junction bases numbered 16, after V lost 3 bases and J lost 14 bases. CDR3 sequence reads: CAISELGITGTGVEFF. The CDR3, as DNA: TGTGCCATCAGTGAACTGGGGATAACCGGGACAGGGGTCGAGTTCTTC.

The genes are TRBV24-1 and TRBJ1-2; TRBD1 agrees at 8 bases. V trimming: 4 bases; J trimming: 3 bases; junction bases outside the gene matches: 3. CDR1 and CDR2 from the germline V gene are KGHDR and SFDVKD. CDR3 length: 14 amino acids. Here the CDR3 reads CATSDSGQDYGYTF. The CDR3 DNA sequence: TGTGCCACCAGTGACTCGGGACAGGACTATGGCTACACCTTC.

The V gene is TRBV6-5, the J gene TRBJ1-2, with 7 nucleotides matching TRBD1. The CDR3 is 13 amino acids. The germline gives CDR1 MNHEY, CDR2 SVGAGI. The trim removed 6 bases at V and 8 bases at J, leaving 9 bases unmatched. This chain's CDR3 is CASRRQGIGGYTF. The CDR3 coding sequence is TGTGCCAGCAGAAGACAGGGTATCGGGGGCTACACCTTC.

The rearrangement joins TRBV3-1 (or the pseudogene TRBV3-2) to TRBJ2-7, with D perhaps matching TRBD2 (6 bases). There are 15 residues in the CDR3. CDR1 is LGHDT, CDR2 YNNKEL, per germline (reference sequence). Trimming stripped 0 bases from V and 7 bases from J, with 16 bases between. CDR3 amino acids: CASSQDELALKEQYF. CDR3 DNA: TGTGCCAGCAGCCAAGATGAGCTAGCGTTGAAGGAGCAGTACTTC.

This sequence joins TRBV29-1 and TRBJ1-4; 8 positions agree with TRBD1. The V gene end was trimmed by 3 bases and the J gene end by 10 bases; junction bases not matched to a gene: 10. The germline gives CDR1 SQVTM, CDR2 ANQGSEA. There are 14 residues in the CDR3. The CDR3 loop is CSVERTGNGGKLFF. CDR3 sequence (DNA): TGCAGCGTTGAGAGGACAGGGAATGGTGGAAAACTGTTTTTT. Combining the CDR3 with reference TRBV29-1 and TRBJ1-4 gives the whole variable domain SAVISQKPSRDICQRGTSLTIQCQVDSQVTMMFWYRQQPGQSLTLIATANQGSEATYESGFVIDKFPISRPNLTFSTLTVSNMSPEDSSIYLCSVERTGNGGKLFFGSGTQLSVL.

V gene TRBV9 combines with J gene TRBJ2-2; TRBD1 matches 10 bases. In germline, CDR1 is SGDLS, CDR2 YYNGEE. V gave up 3 bases and J gave up 7 bases; unmatched junction bases: 6. The CDR3 has 15 amino acids. CDR3 in amino acids: CASSARQGAFGELFF. The CDR3 DNA reads as TGTGCCAGCAGCGCCCGACAGGGGGCGTTCGGGGAGCTGTTTTTT.

V and J are TRBV6-5 and TRBJ2-7; weak D call: TRBD1 (5 bases). This CDR3 has 14 residues. The germline CDR1 and CDR2 sequences are MNHEY and SVGAGI. V was pared by 0 bases and J by 4 bases, with 10 bases between. The CDR3 coding sequence is TGTGCCAGCAGTTACTCAGGGGTGAAATACGAGCAGTACTTC. Its translation: CASSYSGVKYEQYF.

The V gene is TRBV6-5, the J gene TRBJ2-2; tentative D call: TRBD1 (6 bases). V shed 0 bases and J shed 3 bases, with 11 bases lying between them. Germline CDR1 and CDR2: MNHEY and SVGAGI. The CDR3 runs to 16 residues. The CDR3 nucleotides read TGTGCCAGCAGTTACTCGGGACAACAATACACCGGGGAGCTGTTTTTT. It codes for CASSYSGQQYTGELFF.

The rearrangement joins TRBV11-3 to TRBJ2-1, with 10 bases that match TRBD2. V shed 1 base, J shed 2 bases, and the junction held 11 bases outside the gene matches. The CDR3 spans 19 residues. Germline-derived CDR1 and CDR2 are SGHNT and YENEEA. CDR3 DNA sequence: TGTGCCAGCAGCTTAGCCGTTGAAAGCGGGAGGGCCACCTACAATGAGCAGTTCTTC. Its translation is CASSLAVESGRATYNEQFF.

The rearrangement uses TRBV6-4 and TRBJ2-4; a possible D gene is TRBD2 (5 bases). V was trimmed by 6 bases and J by 0 bases, leaving 15 bases between them. The germline CDR1 and CDR2 sequences are MRHNA and SNTAGT. CDR3 length equals 16 residues. For the CDR3, the DNA is TGTGCCAGCAGCGGGGTAGCAGGTCGAGCCAAAAACATTCAGTACTTC. Protein sequence: CASSGVAGRAKNIQYF.

There are a few counts of this clone. V is TRBV3-1 (or the pseudogene TRBV3-2) and J is TRBJ2-1; 14 positions agree with TRBD2. V shed 4 bases and J 9 bases; nucleotides not matched to a gene: 2. The length of the CDR3 is 14 residues. Germline V gives CDR1 LGHDT, CDR2 YNNKEL (reference sequence). The CDR3 coding sequence is TGTGCCAGCAGCCTGGGACTAGCGGGAGTTGAGCAGTTCTTC. It codes for CASSLGLAGVEQFF.

The gene calls are TRBV4-1 and TRBJ2-1; 7 nucleotides agree with TRBD2. With 3 bases clipped from V and 6 bases from J, the junction kept 2 bases outside the gene matches. This CDR3 is built from 13 residues. The germline CDR1 and CDR2 sequences are MGHRA and YSYEKL. CDR3 region: CASSHGLVNEQFF. The CDR3 DNA reads as TGCGCCAGCAGCCACGGACTAGTCAATGAGCAGTTCTTC.

The gene calls are TRBV25-1 and TRBJ2-5; D may be TRBD1 (5 bases). The V gene's germline CDR1 is MGHDK and CDR2 SYGVNS. CDR3 size: 15 residues. Between the trimmed V and J ends, which lost 4 bases and 4 bases, there was a span of 16 bases. The CDR3 sequence is CASSGHTGWGETQYF. The CDR3 nucleotides are TGTGCCAGCAGTGGCCACACAGGCTGGGGAGAGACCCAGTACTTC.

This rearrangement joins TRBV5-1 to TRBJ2-7; TRBD1 agrees at 12 bases. The CDR3 is made up of 15 amino acids. CDR1 SGHRS and CDR2 YFSETQ come from the germline V gene. V shed 0 bases and J 6 bases; nucleotides not matched to a gene: 4. CDR3 bases: TGCGCCAGCAGCTTGGGTGGGACAGGGGGCTTCGAGCAGTACTTC. Its protein product is CASSLGGTGGFEQYF.

A single count supports this clone. The chain combines TRBV9 with TRBJ2-1; TRBD2 might be the D (6 bases). CDR1 is SGDLS and CDR2 is YYNGEE in the germline V gene. The V and J ends lost 2 bases and 10 bases respectively, with 10 bases between them. The CDR3 is 12 amino acids. The DNA of the CDR3 is TGTGCCAGCAGCGTGGGGGGACCGGAGCAGTTCTTC. Its translation is CASSVGGPEQFF.